This TCR beta chain was sequenced during a study of blood T cell repertoires in COVID-19. Study at large: COVID-19 samples collected from the United States, Italy and Spain covered acute and convalescent phases.

The CDR3 length is 14 residues. V shed 8 bases and J shed 2 bases, with 15 bases lying between them. Germline assignment: CDR1 MNHEY and CDR2 SVGAGI. As originally analysed: The assay estimated nucleated cells by amplifying reference gene primers. The data were produced by immunoSEQ multiplex PCR, yet TCRdb's version contains in-frame clones alone and is incomplete. V and J calls and clone size are those listed in that table; D and trimming were worked out from the DNA. The sample has roughly 100,000 clones; 75% to 85% are singletons. The sequenced material came from peripheral blood. The TCR comes from a woman aged 80 or over with active or convalescent COVID-19. The J gene is TRBJ1-2, the V gene TRBV6-5, with a tentative D call TRBD1 (6 bases). The DNA of the CDR3 is TGTGCCAGCTCCCAAAGGGGGGGGAACTATGGCTACACCTTC. Its translation: CASSQRGGNYGYTF.